The present entry profiles one T cell receptor (beta chain) with its context. The antigen is not known. This sample was taken from a study of response to subunit inactivated influenza vaccine. Findings of the study overall: Few new T cells, the authors suggested, are recruited by each seasonal influenza vaccination.

TCRdb re-analysed the RT-PCR reads in MiXCR, keeping a single row per CDR3 protein. Seen here are around 790,000 distinct CDR3 sequences, around 20% observed once, and the top ten hold 10% to 13%. This receptor was identified in a man in his forties or fifties who received an inactivated influenza vaccine. Sequencing used PBMCs from blood, obtained around 5 days after vaccination.

CDR3 amino acids: CASSSLAGRYDNEQFF. The CDR3 DNA reads as TGTGCCAGCAGTTCTCTAGCGGGACGCTACGACAATGAGCAGTTCTTC. This chain connects TRBV6-5 to TRBJ2-1; 9 bases match TRBD2. The CDR3 is made up of 16 amino acids. V lost 4 bases and J lost 5; bases outside the gene matches: 9. Germline assignment: CDR1 MNHEY and CDR2 SVGAGI.